This TCR beta chain was sequenced during a study of T-cell reconstitution after alpha-beta-depleted transplantation in children (TCRdb year 2016). Looking at the study overall: T-cell immune reconstitution after TCRalphabeta/CD19-depleted allogeneic hematopoietic cell transplantation in children was quantitatively tracked in the study by means of TCR repertoire profiling. Summary of the overall study and its limitations: In some patients, the high TCRbeta diversity seen at day 60 was put down to recipient T cells and intrathymic progenitors that had survived conditioning. Apparently early alphabetaT-cell count recovery about two months after transplant reportedly relied on only several hundred rapidly expanded clones derived from non-depleted graft cells. Over the following months the frequencies of hyperexpanded clones went down, and after one year T-cell counts and TCRbeta diversity were mostly credited to newly produced T cells.

To note about this clonotype: What this receptor recognizes is not known. Within one base of it there is no much larger clone, and no base qualities were kept.

The library was prepared using PCR. The reads were generated on an Illumina HiSeq 2500. TCR libraries were prepared with molecular barcoding, using unique molecular identifiers to normalize TCRbeta repertoire quantification. Clones were called with MiXCR by TCRdb after fastp trimmed the public reads at Q25, and only in-frame beta chains were retained. Merged by CDR3 protein, the rows form single entries marked with the most common genes and DNA. Present in this sample are about 1,000,000 distinct CDR3 sequences, roughly 29% of which were seen just once. The leading ten clones occupy around 30% of the sample. The treatment or condition label for this specimen denotes: allogeneic hematopoietic cell transplantation with graft depleted of TCRalphabeta T cells and CD19 B cells. The children who served as transplant recipients had been given grafts of TCRalphabeta/CD19-depleted allogeneic hematopoietic cells.

This specimen consisted of PBMCs, mostly from graft donor cells, obtained 360 days after TCRalphabeta/CD19-depleted stem cell transplant. The sequence was obtained from a boy under three years old who had a stem cell transplant for SCID, so the T cells may come from the graft donor.

The CDR3 region reads CASSRTSVGTDTQYF. The DNA sequence is TGTGCCAGCAGCCGGACTAGCGTTGGCACAGATACGCAGTATTTT. The V gene is TRBV12-3 or TRBV12-4 and the J gene is TRBJ2-3; 9 central bases correspond to TRBD2. Germline trimming: 6 bases from V, 1 base from J; junction bases outside gene matches: 5. Reading from cysteine to phenylalanine, the CDR3 counts 15 amino acids. Here the CDR3 DNA is all that survives: 45 bases in frame from base 1.